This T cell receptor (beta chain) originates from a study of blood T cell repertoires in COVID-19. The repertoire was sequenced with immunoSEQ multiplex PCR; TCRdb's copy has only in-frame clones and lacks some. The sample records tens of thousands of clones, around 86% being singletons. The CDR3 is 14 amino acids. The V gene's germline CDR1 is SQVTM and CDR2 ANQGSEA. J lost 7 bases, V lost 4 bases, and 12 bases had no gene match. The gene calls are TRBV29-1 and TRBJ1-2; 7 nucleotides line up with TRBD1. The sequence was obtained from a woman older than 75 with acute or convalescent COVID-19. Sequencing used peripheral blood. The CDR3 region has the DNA TGCAGCGTTGCGATCCGAGACAGGGCTAGTGGCTACACCTTC. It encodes CSVAIRDRASGYTF.